Included here is one T cell receptor (beta chain) sequence, with context. Its antigen is as yet unknown. The data stem from a study of cytomegalovirus exposure and HLA in healthy donors. The overall study: A later analysis reported the approximately 120 validation repertoires used the same platform as the 550 to 800 first-cohort repertoires. Study-wide points: Most TCR sequences were rare, but some public TCRs occurred in many donors. The listing of 160 or so TCR beta chains classed them as cytomegalovirus-associated.

Germline CDR1 and CDR2: SNHLY and FYNNEI. The V gene lost 2 bases and the J gene lost 5 bases, with 9 bases spanning the gap. This CDR3 contains 14 residues. The validation cohort, a group of around 120 subjects, included the donors and was separate from the approximately 670-subject first cohort. Generated by immunoSEQ multiplex PCR, the TCRdb table keeps only in-frame clones and is missing some. The data show 150,000 to 200,000 clones, roughly 85% seen once. The material sequenced was PBMCs. The sequence was obtained from a man aged 18 to 29 in good health and CMV-seropositive. The chain is built from TRBV2 and TRBJ2-2; D might be TRBD1 (6 bases). The CDR3 nucleotides read TGTGCCAGCAGTGAACGGACAGCAACCGGGGAGCTGTTTTTT. This translates into CASSERTATGELFF.